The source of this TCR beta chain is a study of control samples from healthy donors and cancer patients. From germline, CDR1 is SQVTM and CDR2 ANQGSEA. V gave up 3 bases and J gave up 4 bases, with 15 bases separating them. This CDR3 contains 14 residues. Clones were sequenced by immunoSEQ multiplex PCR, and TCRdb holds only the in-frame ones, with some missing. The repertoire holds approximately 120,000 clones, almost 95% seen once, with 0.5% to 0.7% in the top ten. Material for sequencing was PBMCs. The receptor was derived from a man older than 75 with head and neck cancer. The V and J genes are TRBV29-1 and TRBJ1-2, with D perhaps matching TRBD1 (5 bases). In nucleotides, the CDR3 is TGCAGCGTTGATGGGACCCCTGGGTTCTATGGCTACACCTTC. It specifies CSVDGTPGFYGYTF.